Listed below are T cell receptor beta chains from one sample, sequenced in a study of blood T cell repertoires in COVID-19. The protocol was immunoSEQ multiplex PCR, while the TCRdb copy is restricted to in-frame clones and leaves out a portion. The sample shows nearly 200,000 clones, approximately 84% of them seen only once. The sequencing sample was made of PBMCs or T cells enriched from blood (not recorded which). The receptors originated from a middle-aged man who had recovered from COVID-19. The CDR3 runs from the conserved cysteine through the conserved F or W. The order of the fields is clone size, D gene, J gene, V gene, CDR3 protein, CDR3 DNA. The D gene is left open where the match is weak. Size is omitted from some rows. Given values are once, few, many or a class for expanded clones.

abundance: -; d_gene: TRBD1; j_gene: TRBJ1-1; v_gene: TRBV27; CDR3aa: CASRTKQGAHTEAFF; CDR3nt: TGTGCCAGCAGAACAAAACAGGGGGCACACACTGAAGCTTTCTTT
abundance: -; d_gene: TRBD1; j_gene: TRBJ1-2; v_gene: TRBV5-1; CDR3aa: CASSPDRGPSYGYTF; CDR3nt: TGCGCCAGCAGCCCCGACAGGGGTCCCTCCTATGGCTACACCTTC
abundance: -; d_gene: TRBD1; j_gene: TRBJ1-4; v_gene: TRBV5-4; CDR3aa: CASSLLGQGETNEKLFF; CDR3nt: TGTGCCAGCAGCTTGTTGGGACAGGGGGAGACTAATGAAAAACTGTTTTTT
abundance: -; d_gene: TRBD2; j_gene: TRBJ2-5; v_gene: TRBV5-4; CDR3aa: CASSLGGGGAGGETQYF; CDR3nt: TGTGCCAGCAGCTTGGGAGGCGGGGGGGCCGGAGGGGAGACCCAGTACTTC
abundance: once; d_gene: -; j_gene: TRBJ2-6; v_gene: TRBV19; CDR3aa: CASSIRSGANVLTF; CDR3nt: TGTGCCAGTAGTATCCGCTCTGGGGCCAACGTCCTGACTTTC
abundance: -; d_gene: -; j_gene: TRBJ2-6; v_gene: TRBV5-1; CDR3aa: CASSDSSGANVLTF; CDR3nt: TGCGCCAGCAGCGATAGCTCTGGGGCCAACGTCCTGACTTTC
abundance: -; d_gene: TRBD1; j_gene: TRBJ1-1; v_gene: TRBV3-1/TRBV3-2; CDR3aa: CASSQIQGATEAFF; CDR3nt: TGTGCCAGCAGCCAAATTCAGGGGGCTACTGAAGCTTTCTTT
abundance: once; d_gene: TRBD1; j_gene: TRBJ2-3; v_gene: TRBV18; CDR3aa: CASSPNRPGQGASDTQYF; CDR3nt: TGTGCCAGCTCACCCAATCGACCCGGACAGGGGGCGTCAGATACGCAGTATTTT
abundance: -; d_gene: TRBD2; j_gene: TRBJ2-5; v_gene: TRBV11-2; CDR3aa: CASSARTSGERETQYF; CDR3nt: TGTGCCAGCAGCGCACGGACTAGCGGGGAACGGGAGACCCAGTACTTC
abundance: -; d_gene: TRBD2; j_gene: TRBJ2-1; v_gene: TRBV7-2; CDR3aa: CASSLNPGGYNEQFF; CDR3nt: TGTGCCAGCAGCTTAAACCCGGGGGGGTACAATGAGCAGTTCTTC
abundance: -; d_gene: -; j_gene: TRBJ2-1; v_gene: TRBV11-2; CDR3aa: CASSPLSGNSYNEQFF; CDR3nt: TGTGCCAGCAGCCCGTTATCGGGGAACTCCTACAATGAGCAGTTCTTC
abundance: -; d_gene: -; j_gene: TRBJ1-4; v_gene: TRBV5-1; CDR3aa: CASSLGLGRVNEKLFF; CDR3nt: TGCGCCAGCAGCTTGGGGCTGGGGCGTGTTAATGAAAAACTGTTTTTT
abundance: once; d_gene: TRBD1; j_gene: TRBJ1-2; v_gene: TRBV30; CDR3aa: CAWERAGGKYGYTF; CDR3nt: TGTGCCTGGGAAAGGGCAGGGGGCAAATATGGCTACACCTTC
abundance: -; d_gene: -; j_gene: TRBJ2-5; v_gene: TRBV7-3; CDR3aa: CASSSIGPQETQYF; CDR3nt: TGTGCCAGCAGCAGTATTGGGCCCCAAGAGACCCAGTACTTC
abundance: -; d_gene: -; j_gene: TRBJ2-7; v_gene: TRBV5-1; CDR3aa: CASSRWDNSYEQYF; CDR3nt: TGCGCCAGCAGCCGCTGGGACAACTCCTACGAGCAGTACTTC
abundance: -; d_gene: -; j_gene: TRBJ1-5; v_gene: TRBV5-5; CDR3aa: CASSLTASNQPQHF; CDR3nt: TGTGCCAGCAGCTTGACAGCTTCCAATCAGCCCCAGCATTTT
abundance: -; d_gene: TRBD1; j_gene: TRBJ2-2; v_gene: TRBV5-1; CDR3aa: CASSSQGASTGELFF; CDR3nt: TGCGCCAGCAGCTCCCAGGGGGCTAGCACCGGGGAGCTGTTTTTT
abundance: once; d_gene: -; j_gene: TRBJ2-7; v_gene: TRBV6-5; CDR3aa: CASRDSRDYEQYF; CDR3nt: TGTGCCAGCAGGGACTCCCGCGACTACGAGCAGTACTTC
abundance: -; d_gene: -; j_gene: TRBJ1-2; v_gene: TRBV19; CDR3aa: CASSTPRRGPPYGYTF; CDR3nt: TGTGCCAGTAGTACTCCCCGGCGGGGGCCACCCTATGGCTACACCTTC
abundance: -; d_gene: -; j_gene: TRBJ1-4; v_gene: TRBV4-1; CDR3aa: CASSPIPRNEKLFF; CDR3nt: TGCGCCAGCAGTCCCATCCCGCGGAATGAAAAACTGTTTTTT
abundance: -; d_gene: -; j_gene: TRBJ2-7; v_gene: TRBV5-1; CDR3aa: CASSLGPLRAVFF; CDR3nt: TGCGCCAGCAGCTTGGGGCCCCTTCGAGCGGTGTTCTTC
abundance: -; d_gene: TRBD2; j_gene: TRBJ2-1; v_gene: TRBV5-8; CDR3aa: CASSFFGSGARGNEQFF; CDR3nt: TGTGCCAGCAGCTTTTTTGGTAGCGGGGCTAGGGGGAATGAGCAGTTCTTC
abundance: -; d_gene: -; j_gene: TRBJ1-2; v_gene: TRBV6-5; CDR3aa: CASSYSQGGYGYTF; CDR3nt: TGTGCCAGCAGTTACTCGCAGGGCGGCTATGGCTACACCTTC
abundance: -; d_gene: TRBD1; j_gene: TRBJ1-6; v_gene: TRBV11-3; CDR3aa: CASSLVDRVSYNSPLHF; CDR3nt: TGTGCCAGCAGCTTAGTAGACAGGGTGTCCTATAATTCACCCCTCCACTTT
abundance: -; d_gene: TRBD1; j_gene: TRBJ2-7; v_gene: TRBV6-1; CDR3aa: CASSEVPGQDAYEQYF; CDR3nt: TGTGCCAGCAGTGAAGTCCCGGGACAGGACGCCTACGAGCAGTACTTC
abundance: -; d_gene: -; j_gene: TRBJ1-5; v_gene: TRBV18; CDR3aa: CASSPLQGGQPQHF; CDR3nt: TGTGCCAGCTCACCATTGCAGGGAGGTCAGCCCCAGCATTTT
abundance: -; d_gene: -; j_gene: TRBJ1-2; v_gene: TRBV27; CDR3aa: CASRAASNYGYTF; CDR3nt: TGTGCCAGCAGGGCGGCCTCTAACTATGGCTACACCTTC
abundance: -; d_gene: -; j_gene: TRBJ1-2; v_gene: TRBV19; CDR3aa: CASSTDNSYGYTF; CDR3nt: TGTGCCAGTAGTACCGACAACAGCTATGGCTACACCTTC
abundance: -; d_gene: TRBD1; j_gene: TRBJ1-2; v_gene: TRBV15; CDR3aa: CATSPGTGTYGYTF; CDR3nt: TGTGCCACCAGCCCCGGGACAGGGACCTATGGCTACACCTTC
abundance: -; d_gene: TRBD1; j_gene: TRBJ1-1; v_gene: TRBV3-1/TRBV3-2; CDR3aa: CASSRQGRAEAFF; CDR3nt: TGTGCCAGCAGCAGACAGGGGAGGGCTGAAGCTTTCTTT
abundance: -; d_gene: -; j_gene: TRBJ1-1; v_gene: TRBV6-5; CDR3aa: CASSYTYRANTEAFF; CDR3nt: TGTGCCAGCAGTTACACGTACAGGGCGAACACTGAAGCTTTCTTT
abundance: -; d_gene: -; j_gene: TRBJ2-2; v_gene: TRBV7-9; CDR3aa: CASSRGTSNTGELFF; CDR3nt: TGTGCCAGCAGCCGAGGGACATCGAACACCGGGGAGCTGTTTTTT
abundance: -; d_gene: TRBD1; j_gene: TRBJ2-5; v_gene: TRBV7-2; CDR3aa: CASSGQGGGTQYF; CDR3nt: TGTGCCAGCAGCGGACAGGGGGGCGGGACCCAGTACTTC
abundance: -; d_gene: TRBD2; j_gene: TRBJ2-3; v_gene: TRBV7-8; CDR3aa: CASSSSGGGPGDTQYF; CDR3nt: TGTGCCAGCAGCTCAAGCGGCGGGGGGCCGGGAGATACGCAGTATTTT
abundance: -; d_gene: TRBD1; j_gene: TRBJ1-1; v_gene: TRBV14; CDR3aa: CASSLQGNGEAFF; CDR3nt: TGTGCCAGCAGCTTACAGGGGAATGGTGAAGCTTTCTTT
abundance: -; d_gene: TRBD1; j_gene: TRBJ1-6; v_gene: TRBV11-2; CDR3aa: CASSLTGTGHSPLHF; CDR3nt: TGTGCCAGCAGCTTGACCGGGACAGGGCATTCACCCCTCCACTTT
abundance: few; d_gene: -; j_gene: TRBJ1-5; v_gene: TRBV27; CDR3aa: CASSWRDSNQPQHF; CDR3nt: TGTGCCAGCAGTTGGAGGGATAGCAATCAGCCCCAGCATTTT
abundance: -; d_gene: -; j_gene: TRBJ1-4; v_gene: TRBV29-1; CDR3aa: CSVGEAPNEKLFF; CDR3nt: TGCAGCGTGGGAGAGGCCCCTAATGAAAAACTGTTTTTT
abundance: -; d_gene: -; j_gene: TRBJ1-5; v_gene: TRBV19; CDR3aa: CASSIRGPTLSNQPQHF; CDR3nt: TGTGCCAGTAGTATAAGAGGTCCGACCCTTAGCAATCAGCCCCAGCATTTT
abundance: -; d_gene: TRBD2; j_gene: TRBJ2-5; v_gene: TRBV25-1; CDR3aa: CASSDSGGQETQYF; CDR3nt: TGTGCCAGCAGTGATAGCGGGGGTCAAGAGACCCAGTACTTC